This paragraph reports one TCR beta chain. Its antigen is as yet unknown. Profiling relied on immunoSEQ multiplex PCR, and the TCRdb table lists in-frame clones only, not all of them. The table records about 150,000 clones, about 78% of them present only once. The sample is drawn from a study of cytotoxic CD8 clonotypes in ibrutinib-treated CLL. The study, taken as a whole, reports: Upon ibrutinib response clonality rose, and upon progression it fell back toward baseline.

This CDR3 has 11 residues. Germline loops: CDR1 GTSNPN, CDR2 SVGIG (reference sequence). Trimming stripped 0 bases from V and 1 base from J, with 1 base between. The receptor was derived from a human donor with chronic lymphocytic leukemia. The chain employs TRBV30 and TRBJ2-7, with D unclear. The sample in question was PBMCs, obtained after 24 months of ibrutinib treatment. The CDR3 region is CAWSVSYEQYF. As DNA, the CDR3 is TGTGCCTGGAGTGTTTCCTACGAGCAGTACTTC.